Shown below are 9 T cell receptor beta chains from a single sample sequenced in a study of blood T cell repertoires in COVID-19. The method was immunoSEQ multiplex PCR; TCRdb's version includes in-frame clones alone and lacks a portion of them. The table lists over 45,000 clones, about 86% of them singletons. Sequencing input: peripheral blood. These receptors all come from a human donor in a cohort sampled during active COVID-19.

This chain joins TRBV5-1 and TRBJ1-1; a possible D gene is TRBD1 (6 bases). V shed 1 base and J shed 1 base, with 17 bases lying between them. The CDR3 is 17 amino acids. Germline assignment: CDR1 SGHRS and CDR2 YFSETQ. Written as DNA, the CDR3 is TGCGCCAGCAGCTTGCTAGGGGGTGACGGACGGAACACTGAAGCTTTCTTT. Translating it yields CASSLLGGDGRNTEAFF.

J is TRBJ2-3 and V is TRBV30, with 12 nucleotides matching TRBD1. CDR1 and CDR2 (germline): GTSNPN, SVGIG (reference sequence). The trim removed 4 bases at V and 5 bases at J, leaving 7 bases unmatched. CDR3 size: 15 residues. CDR3 in amino acids: CAWTLGQGAGDTQYF. The DNA for the CDR3 is TGTGCCTGGACGTTGGGACAGGGGGCGGGAGATACGCAGTATTTT.

The chain recombines TRBV11-2 with TRBJ2-6, with D possibly TRBD1 on 5 matching bases. The germline V and J ends were trimmed by 5 bases and 0 bases, with 17 bases remaining between them. The CDR3 runs 18 residues. From germline, CDR1 is SGHAT and CDR2 FQNNGV. The chain's CDR3 is CASSQKIQGYSGANVLTF. CDR3 coding DNA: TGTGCCAGCAGCCAAAAGATCCAGGGTTACTCTGGGGCCAACGTCCTGACTTTC.

V and J are TRBV10-2 and TRBJ2-2; unclear D gene. The germline gives CDR1 WSHSY, CDR2 SAAADI. The CDR3 has 10 residues. V lost 9 bases to trimming and J lost 8 bases, with 7 bases between them. The chain's CDR3 is CASFRGELFF. CDR3 in DNA: TGCGCCAGTTTTCGGGGGGAGCTGTTTTTT.

This clone was seen a few times. CDR3 sequence (DNA): TGTGCCAGCAGCTTAGAGCGGGGGGGACCCTACGAGCAGTACTTC. This codes for CASSLERGGPYEQYF. The chain has TRBV7-2 and TRBJ2-7; TRBD2 aligns across 10 bases. CDR1 is SGHTA, CDR2 FQGNSA, per germline. The CDR3 is 15 amino acids. Germline trimming cut 1 base from V and 2 bases from J; bases unmatched to any gene: 2.

The gene calls are TRBV5-6 and TRBJ2-7, with 10 bases matching TRBD1. The CDR3 extends over 16 amino acids. The germline CDR1 and CDR2 sequences are SGHDT and YYEEEE. V lost 4 bases, J lost 0 bases, and 7 bases stayed unmatched. CDR3 in DNA: TGTGCCAGCAGCCCGGTTTGGGACAGGGGCTCCTACGAGCAGTACTTC. Encoded protein: CASSPVWDRGSYEQYF.

This clone came up a few times. CDR3 DNA sequence: TGTGCCACCAGCAGAGATATATTAGGGGGGGACTATGGCTACACCTTC. Protein product: CATSRDILGGDYGYTF. The rearrangement joins TRBV15 to TRBJ1-2; D might be TRBD1 (6 bases). Germline assignment: CDR1 LNHNV and CDR2 YYDKDF (reference sequence). The CDR3 is 16 amino acids. V shed 0 bases and J shed 3 bases, with 14 bases lying between them.

This clone occurred once. This rearrangement joins TRBV5-4 to TRBJ2-4, with TRBD2 identical over 7 bases. V lost 0 bases and J lost 9; bases outside the gene matches: 6. Germline V gene data show CDR1 as SGHNT and CDR2 as YYREEE (reference sequence). This CDR3 has 14 residues. CDR3 sequence: CASSLDRGVGIQYF. The CDR3 bases are TGTGCCAGCAGCTTGGACCGGGGGGTGGGCATTCAGTACTTC. The full variable domain, with the rest looked up from reference TRBV5-4 and TRBJ2-4, is ETGVTQSPTHLIKTRGQQVTLRCSSQSGHNTVSWYQQALGQGPQFIFQYYREEENGRGNFPPRFSGLQFPNYSSELNVNALELDDSALYLCASSLDRGVGIQYFGAGTRLSVL.

The rearrangement joins TRBV2 to TRBJ2-3; perhaps TRBD2 as D (6 bases). Per the germline V gene, CDR1 is SNHLY and CDR2 is FYNNEI. CDR3 length: 16 residues. V lost 5 bases, J lost 4 bases, and 19 bases lay in between. CDR3 sequence: CASSFRSGTFSDTQYF. CDR3 in DNA: TGTGCCAGCAGTTTCAGATCCGGGACTTTTTCAGATACGCAGTATTTT.